What follows describes a single TCR beta chain. Its cognate antigen has yet to be identified. The sample holds no much larger clone one base away, and base qualities are not on file. Every donor in the study was a healthy Caucasian. Three pairs of female monozygotic twins, all aged roughly 18 to 29 years, were included in the twin cohort. CD4+ and CD8+ T cell populations were isolated with positive isolation kits from Invitrogen. Libraries were built with 5' RACE. The listed sequencing device is Illumina HiSeq 2000. A universal primer binding site was added through template switching, and the final cDNA carried a unique molecular identifier so that TCR cDNA molecules could be counted accurately. Specific primers in the conserved constant-segment region were used to synthesize first-strand cDNA for the TCR alpha and beta chains. To control for contamination, every cDNA library was double barcoded, receiving both a SMART-Mk sample barcode and Illumina barcodes. TruSeq adapter sequences and Illumina sample barcodes were added in two successive PCR steps. TCR alpha and beta cDNA libraries were sequenced on the Illumina HiSeq platform with custom primers. Per the source publication's procedure: MiGEC was used to process raw reads and extract unique molecular identifiers, and MiXCR was used to find CDR3 positions. For each individual, recombination models were inferred using an EM algorithm with the repgenHMM and IGoR tools. The analysis of shared clonotypes was done with the tcR package in R, with sharing normalized by the product of cloneset sizes. To study raw recombination free of thymic and clonal selection effects, out-of-frame nonproductive sequences were analyzed. TCRdb trimmed the raw reads at Q25, called clones with MiXCR and kept productive beta chains. When rows share a CDR3 protein, they turn into one entry using the most common DNA and genes. TCRdb, not the authors, supplied the V and J calls. This sample holds around 490,000 distinct CDR3 sequences; about a fifth were observed only once. The ten biggest clones cover 0.4% to 0.6% of the sample.

This specimen comes from a study of identical twins listed by TCRdb under 2016. Broadly, across the study: The study deep-sequenced TCR alpha and beta repertoires from monozygotic twins, unrelated adults of various ages and cord blood to test whether fetal clonotypes persist. To rule out contamination, replicate twin experiments were performed at different times with different library preparation protocols.

A distance of 8 bases separates the germline ends of V and J, which lose 4 bases and 0 bases respectively. CDR1 and CDR2 were assigned from the germline V gene (reference sequence) as DFQATT and SNEGSKA. The CDR3 measures 13 amino acids from cysteine to phenylalanine. Only CDR3 DNA remains: 39 bases, in frame from the first base. Broader findings and caveats from the paper: Recombination models systematically underestimated out-of-frame TCR alpha sharing in monozygotic twins but agreed with sharing between unrelated individuals. Compared with coincidental sharing between unrelated individuals, out-of-frame TCR alpha sequences shared between twins had an excess of sequences with low generation probability. In beta out-of-frame sequences, excess twin sharing was weaker, because having fewer shared sequences lowered the signal-to-noise ratio. Zero-insertion analyses could be partly confounded by invariant T cells such as MAIT and iNKT, though diverse VJ usage argued against such confounding for most clonotypes. Abundant cord blood beta clonotypes had fewer insertions, young adult naive repertoires showed a similar but weaker trend, and memory repertoires showed no such trend. Because the same donors could not be followed over many years, the conclusions depended on cross-sectional statistical analysis.

The data also belong to a second study, concerning yellow fever vaccine responses in identical twins. As that second paper reports: The authors reported that the T cell response to vaccination in identical twins appeared partly convergent and partly personalized. The study precisely tracked vaccine-responding T cell clones in identical twins.

Sample: CD4+ T cells sorted from blood. The chain was built from TRBV20-1 and TRBJ2-3, with a weak D call of TRBD2 (6 bases match). This receptor was obtained from a young woman in good health. DNA sequence: TGCAGTGCTACGGGGGAAAGCACAGATACGCAGTATTTT. Its protein reads: CSATGESTDTQYF.